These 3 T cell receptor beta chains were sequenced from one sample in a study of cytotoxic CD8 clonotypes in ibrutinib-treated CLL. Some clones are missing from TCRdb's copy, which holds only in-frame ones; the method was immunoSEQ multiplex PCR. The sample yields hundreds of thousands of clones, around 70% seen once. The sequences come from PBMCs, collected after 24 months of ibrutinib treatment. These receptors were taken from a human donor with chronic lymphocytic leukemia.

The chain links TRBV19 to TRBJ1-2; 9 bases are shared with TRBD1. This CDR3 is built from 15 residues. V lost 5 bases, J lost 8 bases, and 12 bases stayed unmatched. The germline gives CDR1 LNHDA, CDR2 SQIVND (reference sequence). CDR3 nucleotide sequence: TGTGCCAGTAGTTTTTGGGACAGGGACTCGGCAGGCTACACCTTC. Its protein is CASSFWDRDSAGYTF.

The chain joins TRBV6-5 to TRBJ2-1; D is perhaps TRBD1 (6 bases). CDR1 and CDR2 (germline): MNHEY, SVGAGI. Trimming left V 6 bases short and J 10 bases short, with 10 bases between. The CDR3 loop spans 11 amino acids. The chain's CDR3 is CASSPGTEQFF. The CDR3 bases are TGTGCCAGCAGCCCCGGGACAGAGCAGTTCTTC.

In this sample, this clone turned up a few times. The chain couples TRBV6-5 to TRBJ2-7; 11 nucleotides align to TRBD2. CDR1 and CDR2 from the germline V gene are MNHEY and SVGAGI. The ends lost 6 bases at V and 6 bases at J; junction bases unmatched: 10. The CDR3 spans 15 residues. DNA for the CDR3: TGTGCCAGCAGGGAGGCACTAGCGGGAGCTGGCGAGCAGTACTTC. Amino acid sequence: CASREALAGAGEQYF.